The T cell receptor beta chain described here comes from a study of blood T cell repertoires in COVID-19. At the level of the study: The analysed material was cDNA or gDNA that came from T cells, B-cell-depleted T cells, or PBMCs.

Some clones are missing from TCRdb's copy, which holds only in-frame ones; the method was immunoSEQ multiplex PCR. The sample carries 360,000 or so clones, around 90% recorded once. The CDR3 consists of 12 residues. V dropped 3 bases and J dropped 2 bases, with 8 bases sitting between them. Per the germline V gene, CDR1 is SQVTM and CDR2 is ANQGSEA. The TCR was taken from a man aged 18 to 35 with active or convalescent COVID-19. The chain links TRBV29-1 to TRBJ2-7; weak D call: TRBD1 (6 bases). The sample was peripheral blood. The CDR3 DNA reads as TGCAGCGTTGAGGACAGAACCTACGAGCAGTACTTC. Translation: CSVEDRTYEQYF.